Below are 4 T cell receptor beta chains sequenced from a single sample in a study of T-cell memory formation after mild COVID-19. A single record per CDR3 protein comes from TCRdb applying MiXCR to the 5' RACE reads. Of around 390,000 distinct CDR3 sequences listed, roughly 15% are singletons. Sequencing was performed on PBMCs or a T cell subset sorted from them (not recorded which). These receptors were obtained from a man aged 18 to 35 who had mild COVID-19 (a few samples of this study predate the infection). Cell type and time point are not known.

The V and J genes are TRBV7-2 and TRBJ2-3, with a tentative D call TRBD2 (7 bases). The CDR3 sequence is 16 residues long. V lost 5 bases to trimming and J lost 4 bases, with 19 bases between them. From germline, CDR1 is SGHTA and CDR2 FQGNSA. CDR3 in amino acids: CASSHPWGGGSDTQYF. The CDR3 DNA follows: TGTGCCAGCAGCCACCCCTGGGGGGGCGGGTCAGATACGCAGTATTTT. The full variable domain, its missing parts supplied by reference TRBV7-2 and TRBJ2-3, is GAGVSQSPSNKVTEKGKDVELRCDPISGHTALYWYRQSLGQGLEFLIYFQGNSAPDKSGLPSDRFSAERTGGSVSTLTIQRTQQEDSAVYLCASSHPWGGGSDTQYFGPGTRLTVL.

V gene TRBV4-2 combines with J gene TRBJ1-6; D remains ambiguous. Trimming left V 2 bases short and J 10 bases short, with 9 bases between. Germline CDR1 reads LGHNA; CDR2 reads YNFKEQ. The CDR3 is made up of 13 amino acids. For the CDR3, the DNA is TGTGCCAGCAGCCAATACGTAAGATCACCCCTCCACTTT. Its translation: CASSQYVRSPLHF.

The chain links TRBV6-5 to TRBJ2-2; 7 bases match TRBD2. Looked up from germline, CDR1 is MNHEY and CDR2 is SVGAGI. V lost 6 bases and J lost 0; bases outside the gene matches: 7. The length of the CDR3 is 16 residues. In nucleotides, the CDR3 is TGTGCCAGCAGAAGAGTAGGACTAGCGAACACCGGGGAGCTGTTTTTT. It specifies CASRRVGLANTGELFF.

The genes are TRBV6-5 and TRBJ2-7; D remains unclear. The V gene's germline CDR1 is MNHEY and CDR2 SVGAGI. V was pared by 5 bases and J by 7 bases, with 15 bases between. There are 13 residues in the CDR3. The CDR3 protein is CASSPRATGEQYF. Written as DNA, the CDR3 is TGTGCCAGCAGTCCCCGGGCCACTGGGGAGCAGTACTTC.